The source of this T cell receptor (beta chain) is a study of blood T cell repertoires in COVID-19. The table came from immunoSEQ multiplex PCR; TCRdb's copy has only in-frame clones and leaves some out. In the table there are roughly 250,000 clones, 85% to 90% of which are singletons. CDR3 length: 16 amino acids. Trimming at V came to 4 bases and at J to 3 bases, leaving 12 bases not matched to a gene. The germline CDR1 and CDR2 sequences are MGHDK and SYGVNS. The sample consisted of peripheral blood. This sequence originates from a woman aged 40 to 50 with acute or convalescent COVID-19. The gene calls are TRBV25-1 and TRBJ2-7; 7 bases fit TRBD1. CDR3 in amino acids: CASSGLGSGGYYEQYV. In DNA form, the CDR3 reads TGTGCCAGCAGTGGACTTGGTTCAGGGGGATACTACGAGCAGTACGTC.